This record concerns one TCR beta chain sequence. This clone was seen only a few times. Its antigen is currently not known. No base quality information exists; no much larger clone differs at one position. This sample stems from a study of OX40 agonist ivuxolimab in advanced cancers. About the full investigation: Ivuxolimab was a fully human IgG2 agonistic monoclonal antibody targeting the costimulatory receptor OX40 (CD134). Partial responses occurred in three dose-escalation patients: two with cutaneous melanoma and one with hepatocellular carcinoma. Peripheral TCRbeta sequencing was intended to test whether TCR sequence diversity was altered and clonal T-cell expansion was caused by ivuxolimab. Intravenous ivuxolimab was administered to patients every 2 weeks at six dose levels: 0.01, 0.1, 0.3, 1.5, 3 and 10 mg/kg. Prior anti-PD-1, anti-PD-L1 or anti-CTLA-4 therapy was permitted, and about two fifths of dose-escalation patients had received checkpoint inhibitors. The paper covers the monotherapy dose-escalation part of the phase I ivuxolimab trial, which included N = 52 patients. In the dose-escalation cohort, about four fifths of patients were male, and the mean age was approximately 60 years with a range of roughly 20 to 80. Among the 50 to 55 dose-escalation patients, approximately 20 had hepatocellular carcinoma, 15 or so melanoma, 9 renal cell carcinoma and 9 head and neck cancer.

For this chain, trimming is 0 bases at the V end and 2 bases at the J end, and the number of junction bases without a gene match is 3. The CDR1 and CDR2 encoded by the germline V gene are SGHAT and FQNNGV. The cysteine opens and the phenylalanine closes a CDR3 of 16 amino acids. The CDR3 DNA has 48 bases and is translated from base 1. The research as a whole found: On average, CD8+ T cells showed more expanded clones than CD4+ T cells after ivuxolimab. The antigen specificity of the peripheral T cells that underwent clonal expansion was not determined. Low levels of normalized T-cell clonal expansion were also shown by some nonresponding patients. In partial responders in the 0.1-3.0 mg/kg groups, normalized peripheral clonal expansion was found to be among the lowest, especially among CD8+ T cells. At doses of 0.1 to 3.0 mg/kg, clonal expansion of both CD4+ and CD8+ T cells in blood was seen between baseline and week 6.

The trial excluded patients who had a history of autoimmune disease or who were on systemic immunosuppression. Peripheral blood for TCR sequencing was collected from all dose cohorts at baseline, on cycle 4 day 1, and on cycle 7 day 1. The samples were drawn from a first-in-human, open-label, multicenter phase I dose-escalation trial of ivuxolimab. Adults with locally advanced or metastatic melanoma, renal cell, hepatocellular, or head and neck squamous cell carcinoma were enrolled in the trial. Before TCR sequencing, CD4+ and CD8+ T cells were separately sorted from peripheral blood. For sequencing of the TCRbeta CDR3 region, genomic DNA was extracted from the sorted cells. The immunoSEQ Assay was used to sequence the TCRbeta CDR3 regions. What TCRdb holds here is the immuneACCESS table cut down to in-frame rearrangements. Part of the clones is not present; checked against another copy, under half of the missing clones reflect an unresolved V gene, and the others are unexplained. Here the sample has fewer than 60,000 clones; about 88% occur a single time. Clones ranked in the top ten supply roughly 13% of the sample.

This chain joins TRBV11-2 to TRBJ2-1, with 8 bases aligning to TRBD1. The input for sequencing was CD4+ or CD8+ T cells sorted from blood, taken in a trial of the OX40 agonist ivuxolimab. This clonotype was obtained from an adult with an advanced solid tumor such as melanoma, head and neck, liver or kidney cancer. At the DNA level, the sequence is TGTGCCAGCAGCTTAGAGGTGACAGGGGCCTACAATGAGCAGTTCTTC. This encodes CASSLEVTGAYNEQFF.